This T cell receptor (beta chain) is from a study of CD8+CD57+ T cells in acquired aplastic anemia. About the research overall: DNA per sorted CD4+ or CD8+ sample ranged about 0.2 to 30 ug, averaging roughly 3.3 ug. Healthy-donor CD4+ cells averaged around 10 million reads. Study-level points and caveats: Roughly 30 sequences, all CD8+ CDR3, were shared between patients and controls. Significant differences in CD8+ Simpson's diversity were not observed between patients and controls.

Genomic DNA constituted the template upon which TCR beta VDJ and CDR3 profiling was performed. TCRdb processed the reads anew with MiXCR; each CDR3 protein has one entry. The sample has more than 150,000 distinct CDR3 sequences; about 47% are singletons. The V gene's germline CDR1 is ENHRY and CDR2 SYGVKD. This CDR3 is 12 amino acids long. With regard to this clonotype: Its cognate antigen is unknown. One junction end does not reproduce the germline sequence, and a read error may be involved.

Sample: sorted CD4+, CD8+, or CD8+CD57+ T cells (not recorded which) from PBMCs. This sequence joins TRBV10-3 and TRBJ2-5; 8 bases line up with TRBD2. This sequence was found in a human donor in good health. This CDR3 is CAISEPGGLRHF. CDR3 DNA sequence: TGTGCCATCAGTGAGCCGGGGGGGCTCCGGCACTTC.